A selection of T cell receptor beta chains follows, all from one sample in a study of cytomegalovirus exposure and HLA in healthy donors. TCRdb keeps only in-frame clones here, not all; method: immunoSEQ multiplex PCR. The data show roughly 180,000 clones, with just under 85% seen just once and 4.8% held by the top ten. Sequenced sample: PBMCs. Receptor source: a girl aged 10-17 years in good health and CMV-seropositive. Each CDR3 is given with its conserved first and last residue. Each record gives: J gene, V gene, clone size, D gene, CDR3 protein, CDR3 DNA. A D gene is named only where the DNA matches it firmly. Not every row has a clone size; where given, it reads once, few, many or a size class.

J gene: TRBJ1-2
V gene: TRBV2
clone size: NA
D gene: NA
CDR3 protein: CASSEQIPNYGYTF
CDR3 DNA: TGTGCCAGCAGTGAACAGATCCCTAACTATGGCTACACCTTC

J gene: TRBJ1-1
V gene: TRBV7-3
clone size: NA
D gene: NA
CDR3 protein: CASSFSPITEAFF
CDR3 DNA: TGTGCCAGCAGCTTTTCCCCCATCACTGAAGCTTTCTTT

J gene: TRBJ2-7
V gene: TRBV5-4
clone size: NA
D gene: TRBD1
CDR3 protein: CASSLDQDRSYEQYF
CDR3 DNA: TGTGCCAGCAGCTTGGACCAGGACAGGTCCTACGAGCAGTACTTC

J gene: TRBJ2-7
V gene: TRBV19
clone size: NA
D gene: TRBD1
CDR3 protein: CASSTTQGAGYEQYF
CDR3 DNA: TGTGCCAGTAGTACCACACAGGGGGCGGGATACGAGCAGTACTTC

J gene: TRBJ1-5
V gene: TRBV2
clone size: NA
D gene: NA
CDR3 protein: CASRRAGNQPQHF
CDR3 DNA: TGTGCCAGCAGGAGGGCTGGCAATCAGCCCCAGCATTTT

J gene: TRBJ2-3
V gene: TRBV7-3
clone size: NA
D gene: TRBD2
CDR3 protein: CASSSPRSSGGPWGADTQYF
CDR3 DNA: TGTGCCAGCAGCTCACCCCGCTCTAGCGGGGGGCCCTGGGGGGCAGATACGCAGTATTTT

J gene: TRBJ2-2
V gene: TRBV19
clone size: NA
D gene: NA
CDR3 protein: CASSRSSTGELFF
CDR3 DNA: TGTGCCAGTAGTAGGAGTAGTACCGGGGAGCTGTTTTTT

J gene: TRBJ2-7
V gene: TRBV10-3
clone size: NA
D gene: NA
CDR3 protein: CAISDLGQSSYEQYF
CDR3 DNA: TGTGCCATCAGTGACCTAGGACAGAGCTCCTACGAGCAGTACTTC

J gene: TRBJ1-6
V gene: TRBV5-1
clone size: NA
D gene: TRBD1
CDR3 protein: CASSPKGQGARTDKISSPLHF
CDR3 DNA: TGCGCCAGCAGCCCGAAAGGACAGGGGGCCCGTACAGATAAAATAAGCTCACCCCTCCACTTT

J gene: TRBJ2-3
V gene: TRBV5-8
clone size: NA
D gene: TRBD1
CDR3 protein: CASSFGRGQRTDTQYF
CDR3 DNA: TGTGCCAGCAGCTTTGGAAGGGGGCAAAGGACAGATACGCAGTATTTT

J gene: TRBJ1-1
V gene: TRBV14
clone size: NA
D gene: NA
CDR3 protein: CASSQYPGRITEAFF
CDR3 DNA: TGTGCCAGCAGCCAATACCCAGGGAGGATCACTGAAGCTTTCTTT

J gene: TRBJ1-4
V gene: TRBV6-6
clone size: NA
D gene: TRBD1
CDR3 protein: CASRSGTDEKLFF
CDR3 DNA: TGTGCCAGCAGATCCGGGACAGACGAAAAACTGTTTTTT

J gene: TRBJ1-1
V gene: TRBV30
clone size: NA
D gene: NA
CDR3 protein: CAWKRVRTEAFF
CDR3 DNA: TGTGCCTGGAAGAGGGTAAGGACTGAAGCTTTCTTT

J gene: TRBJ2-5
V gene: TRBV9
clone size: NA
D gene: TRBD1
CDR3 protein: CASSPSGTEKETQYF
CDR3 DNA: TGTGCCAGCAGCCCGTCGGGGACAGAAAAAGAGACCCAGTACTTC

J gene: TRBJ1-3
V gene: TRBV5-1
clone size: NA
D gene: TRBD1
CDR3 protein: CASSLSGQGWGRNSGNTIYF
CDR3 DNA: TGCGCCAGCAGCTTGTCGGGACAGGGATGGGGAAGAAACTCTGGAAACACCATATATTTT

J gene: TRBJ1-1
V gene: TRBV9
clone size: NA
D gene: NA
CDR3 protein: CASSVLSGVTEAFF
CDR3 DNA: TGTGCCAGCAGCGTACTGTCAGGGGTCACTGAAGCTTTCTTT

J gene: TRBJ1-3
V gene: TRBV25-1
clone size: NA
D gene: NA
CDR3 protein: CASSEGTISGNTIYF
CDR3 DNA: TGTGCCTCTTCGGAGGGAACTATCTCTGGAAACACCATATATTTT

J gene: TRBJ1-3
V gene: TRBV4-1
clone size: once
D gene: TRBD1
CDR3 protein: CASSPSRDRDSGNTIYF
CDR3 DNA: TGCGCCAGCAGCCCGTCCCGGGACAGGGACTCTGGAAACACCATATATTTT

J gene: TRBJ1-4
V gene: TRBV13
clone size: NA
D gene: NA
CDR3 protein: CASSLGHREYEKLFF
CDR3 DNA: TGTGCCAGCAGCTTAGGGCACAGGGAATATGAAAAACTGTTTTTT

J gene: TRBJ1-6
V gene: TRBV4-1
clone size: once
D gene: NA
CDR3 protein: CASSHLGGAGDNSPLHF
CDR3 DNA: TGCGCCAGCAGCCACCTAGGGGGGGCTGGGGATAATTCACCCCTCCACTTT

J gene: TRBJ1-2
V gene: TRBV21-1
clone size: NA
D gene: NA
CDR3 protein: CASSSGTVFYGYTF
CDR3 DNA: TGTGCCAGCAGCAGTGGGACAGTCTTCTATGGCTACACCTTC

J gene: TRBJ1-1
V gene: TRBV12-5
clone size: NA
D gene: NA
CDR3 protein: CASDNFWGGTEAFF
CDR3 DNA: TGTGCTAGTGATAATTTTTGGGGGGGGACTGAAGCTTTCTTT

J gene: TRBJ2-1
V gene: TRBV10-3
clone size: once
D gene: TRBD2
CDR3 protein: CAIRVAGSHNEQFF
CDR3 DNA: TGTGCCATCAGAGTAGCGGGGTCCCACAATGAGCAGTTCTTC

J gene: TRBJ1-6
V gene: TRBV2
clone size: NA
D gene: NA
CDR3 protein: CASTPGISSPLHF
CDR3 DNA: TGTGCCAGCACCCCGGGGATATCTTCACCCCTCCACTTT

J gene: TRBJ1-1
V gene: TRBV10-1
clone size: NA
D gene: NA
CDR3 protein: CASSETGGPHTEAFF
CDR3 DNA: TGCGCCAGCAGTGAGACCGGGGGACCGCACACTGAAGCTTTCTTT

J gene: TRBJ2-3
V gene: TRBV29-1
clone size: NA
D gene: NA
CDR3 protein: CSVGFVEYPSTDTQYF
CDR3 DNA: TGCAGCGTTGGTTTCGTGGAGTACCCTAGCACAGATACGCAGTATTTT

J gene: TRBJ1-1
V gene: TRBV18
clone size: NA
D gene: NA
CDR3 protein: CASIQVGNTEAFF
CDR3 DNA: TGTGCCAGCATACAGGTAGGGAACACTGAAGCTTTCTTT

J gene: TRBJ1-5
V gene: TRBV15
clone size: NA
D gene: NA
CDR3 protein: CATSPQNSNQPQHF
CDR3 DNA: TGTGCCACCAGTCCACAGAATAGCAATCAGCCCCAGCATTTT

J gene: TRBJ2-7
V gene: TRBV29-1
clone size: NA
D gene: NA
CDR3 protein: CSVGAGQTYEQYF
CDR3 DNA: TGCAGCGTTGGGGCAGGACAAACCTACGAGCAGTACTTC

J gene: TRBJ2-5
V gene: TRBV4-1
clone size: NA
D gene: TRBD1
CDR3 protein: CASSLSDRGQETQYF
CDR3 DNA: TGCGCCAGCAGCCTATCTGACAGGGGACAAGAGACCCAGTACTTC

J gene: TRBJ2-1
V gene: TRBV7-6
clone size: once
D gene: TRBD2
CDR3 protein: CASSLVAGGIYNEQFF
CDR3 DNA: TGTGCCAGCAGCTTAGTAGCGGGGGGAATCTACAATGAGCAGTTCTTC

J gene: TRBJ1-1
V gene: TRBV5-1
clone size: NA
D gene: NA
CDR3 protein: CASTQTTGNTEAFF
CDR3 DNA: TGCGCCAGCACCCAGACGACGGGGAACACTGAAGCTTTCTTT

J gene: TRBJ1-1
V gene: TRBV30
clone size: NA
D gene: NA
CDR3 protein: CAWTGPNTEAFF
CDR3 DNA: TGTGCCTGGACAGGGCCGAACACTGAAGCTTTCTTT

J gene: TRBJ1-1
V gene: TRBV5-1
clone size: NA
D gene: NA
CDR3 protein: CASSHRSGNTEAFF
CDR3 DNA: TGCGCCAGCAGCCATCGATCCGGGAACACTGAAGCTTTCTTT

J gene: TRBJ1-1
V gene: TRBV9
clone size: NA
D gene: NA
CDR3 protein: CASSVGQLNTEAFF
CDR3 DNA: TGTGCCAGCAGCGTAGGACAGTTGAACACTGAAGCTTTCTTT

J gene: TRBJ2-5
V gene: TRBV4-1
clone size: few
D gene: NA
CDR3 protein: CASSTAGGETQYF
CDR3 DNA: TGCGCCAGCAGTACCGCCGGTGGAGAGACCCAGTACTTC

J gene: TRBJ1-6
V gene: TRBV2
clone size: NA
D gene: NA
CDR3 protein: CASSGSGTPNSPLHF
CDR3 DNA: TGTGCCAGCAGTGGATCCGGGACACCCAATTCACCCCTCCACTTT

J gene: TRBJ2-7
V gene: TRBV6-6
clone size: NA
D gene: TRBD1
CDR3 protein: CASRDRAILNEQYF
CDR3 DNA: TGTGCCAGCAGAGACAGGGCGATTTTGAACGAGCAGTACTTC

J gene: TRBJ1-2
V gene: TRBV2
clone size: NA
D gene: NA
CDR3 protein: CASITETLYGYTF
CDR3 DNA: TGTGCCAGCATAACAGAAACCCTCTATGGCTACACCTTC

J gene: TRBJ1-1
V gene: TRBV12-5
clone size: NA
D gene: NA
CDR3 protein: CASGPSIGVNTEAFF
CDR3 DNA: TGTGCTAGTGGTCCGAGTATAGGAGTGAACACTGAAGCTTTCTTT

J gene: TRBJ1-1
V gene: TRBV30
clone size: NA
D gene: TRBD1
CDR3 protein: CAWRQGNAEAFF
CDR3 DNA: TGTGCCTGGCGACAGGGGAACGCTGAAGCTTTCTTT

J gene: TRBJ1-2
V gene: TRBV7-9
clone size: NA
D gene: NA
CDR3 protein: CASSLEGYTTANYGYTF
CDR3 DNA: TGTGCCAGCAGCTTAGAAGGCTACACTACCGCTAACTATGGCTACACCTTC

J gene: TRBJ1-1
V gene: TRBV12-5
clone size: NA
D gene: NA
CDR3 protein: CASGLVLVQAFF
CDR3 DNA: TGTGCTAGTGGTTTGGTACTGGTTCAAGCTTTCTTT

J gene: TRBJ1-5
V gene: TRBV2
clone size: few
D gene: NA
CDR3 protein: CASSRVAAIYNQPQHF
CDR3 DNA: TGTGCCAGCAGTCGGGTCGCGGCAATCTACAATCAGCCCCAGCATTTT

J gene: TRBJ2-7
V gene: TRBV2
clone size: NA
D gene: TRBD1
CDR3 protein: CASQQGQGSHEQYF
CDR3 DNA: TGTGCCAGTCAACAGGGACAGGGCAGCCACGAGCAGTACTTC

J gene: TRBJ2-7
V gene: TRBV7-8
clone size: NA
D gene: NA
CDR3 protein: CASTDPRRLNYEQYF
CDR3 DNA: TGTGCCAGCACAGACCCGAGGCGGCTGAACTACGAGCAGTACTTC

J gene: TRBJ2-2
V gene: TRBV6-5
clone size: NA
D gene: TRBD1
CDR3 protein: CASSWTGGAGGELFF
CDR3 DNA: TGTGCCAGCAGTTGGACAGGGGGCGCAGGCGGGGAGCTGTTTTTT

J gene: TRBJ1-1
V gene: TRBV6-1
clone size: NA
D gene: TRBD1
CDR3 protein: CASSWDRLNTEAFF
CDR3 DNA: TGTGCCAGCAGCTGGGACAGACTGAACACTGAAGCTTTCTTT

J gene: TRBJ2-7
V gene: TRBV4-1
clone size: NA
D gene: TRBD2
CDR3 protein: CASSQAGTSGSYEQYF
CDR3 DNA: TGCGCCAGCAGCCAGGCCGGGACTAGCGGATCCTACGAGCAGTACTTC

J gene: TRBJ2-7
V gene: TRBV9
clone size: NA
D gene: NA
CDR3 protein: CASSGETAYEQYF
CDR3 DNA: TGTGCCAGCAGCGGGGAGACCGCGTACGAGCAGTACTTC

J gene: TRBJ1-5
V gene: TRBV9
clone size: NA
D gene: TRBD1
CDR3 protein: CASSPGQGHQPQHF
CDR3 DNA: TGTGCCAGCAGCCCCGGACAGGGACATCAGCCCCAGCATTTT

J gene: TRBJ1-1
V gene: TRBV4-1
clone size: NA
D gene: TRBD1
CDR3 protein: CASSQVSHRGIMSGEAFF
CDR3 DNA: TGCGCCAGCAGCCAAGTTTCCCACAGGGGTATAATGTCTGGGGAAGCTTTCTTT